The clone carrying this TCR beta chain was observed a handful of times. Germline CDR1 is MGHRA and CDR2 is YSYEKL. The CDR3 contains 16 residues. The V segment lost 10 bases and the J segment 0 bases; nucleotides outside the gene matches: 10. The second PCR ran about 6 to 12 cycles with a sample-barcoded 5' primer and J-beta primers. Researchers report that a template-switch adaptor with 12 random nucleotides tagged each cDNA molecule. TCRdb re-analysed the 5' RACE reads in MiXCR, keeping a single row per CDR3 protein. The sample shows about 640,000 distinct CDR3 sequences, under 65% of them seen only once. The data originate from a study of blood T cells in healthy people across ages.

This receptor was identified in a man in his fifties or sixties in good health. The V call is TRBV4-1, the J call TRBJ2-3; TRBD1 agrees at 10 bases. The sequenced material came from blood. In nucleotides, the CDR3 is TGCGCCACCGCCCAGACAGGGGGCGCGAGCACAGATACGCAGTATTTT. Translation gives CATAQTGGASTDTQYF.